This T cell receptor (beta chain) is from a study of cytomegalovirus exposure and HLA in healthy donors. Study-wide context: As released early, the data held 75 million to 90 million unique TCRs from HLA-typed donors. Regarding the study as a whole: Rare TCR sequences predominated, though certain public TCRs were found in many donors. As a later analysis showed, a missense DCLRE1C variant was linked to trimming of TCR beta V- and J-genes. Most of the TCR beta V segments (in an earlier analysis) were productive either about 87% or about 30% of the time.

Primers included in the PCR were 60 Vbeta and 13 Jbeta primers. The method was immunoSEQ multiplex PCR; TCRdb's version includes in-frame clones alone and lacks a portion of them. This table holds under 200,000 clones, around three quarters found once. Note on this clone: The antigen is undetermined. A junction end diverges from the germline sequence, so it may reflect a read error.

This CDR3 is built from 15 residues. Germline values: CDR1 LNHDA, CDR2 SQIVND (reference sequence). The clonotype comes from a man aged 35-49 years in good health and CMV-seronegative. The chain joins TRBV19 to TRBJ2-4, with 12 bases fitting TRBD1. The sequencing input was PBMCs. The CDR3 DNA reads TGTGCCAGTAGTATAGAAGGGACAGGGGGCAACAGTCAGTACTTC. This translates into CASSIEGTGGNSQYF.